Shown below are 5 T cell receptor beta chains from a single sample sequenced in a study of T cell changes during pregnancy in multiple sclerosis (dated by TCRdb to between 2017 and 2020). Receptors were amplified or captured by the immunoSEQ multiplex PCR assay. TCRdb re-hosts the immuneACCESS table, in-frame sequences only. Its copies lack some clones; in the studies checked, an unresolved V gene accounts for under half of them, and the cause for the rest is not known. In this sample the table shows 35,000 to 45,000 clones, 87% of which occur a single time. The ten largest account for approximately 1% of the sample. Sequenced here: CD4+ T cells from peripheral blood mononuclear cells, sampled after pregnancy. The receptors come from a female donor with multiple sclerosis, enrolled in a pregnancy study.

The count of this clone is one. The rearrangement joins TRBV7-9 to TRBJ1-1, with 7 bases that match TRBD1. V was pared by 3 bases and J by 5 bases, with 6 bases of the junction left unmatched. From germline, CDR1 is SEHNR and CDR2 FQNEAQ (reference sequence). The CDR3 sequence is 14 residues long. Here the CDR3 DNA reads TGTGCCAGCAGCTTGACTCCAGGGGGGACTGAAGCTTTCTTT. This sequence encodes CASSLTPGGTEAFF.

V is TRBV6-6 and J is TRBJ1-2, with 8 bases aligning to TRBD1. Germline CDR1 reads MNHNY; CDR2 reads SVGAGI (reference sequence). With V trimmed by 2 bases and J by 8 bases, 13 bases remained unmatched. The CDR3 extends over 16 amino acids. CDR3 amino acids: CASSYSAGGLGGGYTF. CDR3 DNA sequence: TGTGCCAGCAGTTACAGCGCAGGGGGCTTAGGAGGAGGCTACACCTTC.

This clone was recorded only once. CDR3 coding DNA: TGTGCCAGCAGCCACGAAGCGGGGGGCCTTCCTCCCTACGAGCAGTACTTC. Translating it yields CASSHEAGGLPPYEQYF. The gene calls are TRBV4-2 and TRBJ2-7; TRBD2 matches 9 bases. With V trimmed by 3 bases and J by 2 bases, 11 bases remained unmatched. Per the germline V gene, CDR1 is LGHNA and CDR2 is YNFKEQ. CDR3 size: 17 residues.

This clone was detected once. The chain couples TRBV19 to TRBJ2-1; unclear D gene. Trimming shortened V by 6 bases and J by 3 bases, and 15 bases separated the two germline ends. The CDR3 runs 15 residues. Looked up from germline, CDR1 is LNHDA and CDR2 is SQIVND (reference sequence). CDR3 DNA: TGTGCCAGTAGACACTCCGCCGGGTTCTACAATGAGCAGTTCTTC. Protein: CASRHSAGFYNEQFF.

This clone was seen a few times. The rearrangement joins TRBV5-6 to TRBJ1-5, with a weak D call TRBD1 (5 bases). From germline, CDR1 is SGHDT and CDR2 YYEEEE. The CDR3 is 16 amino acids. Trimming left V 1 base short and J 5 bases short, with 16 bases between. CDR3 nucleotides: TGTGCCAGCAGCTTGACGGGGGACGTTTCGGATCAGCCCCAGCATTTT. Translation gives CASSLTGDVSDQPQHF.